This TCR beta chain was found in a study of T-cell reconstitution after alpha-beta-depleted transplantation in children. Preparing the TCRbeta library involved the use of unique molecular identifiers. TCRdb reprocessed the PCR reads with MiXCR, giving one entry per CDR3 protein. The sample carries a few hundred thousand distinct CDR3 sequences, just over 20% recorded once. This CDR3 is 16 amino acids long. Germline V gene sequence: CDR1 DFQATT, CDR2 SNEGSKA (reference sequence). V lost 5 bases and J lost 0; bases outside the gene matches: 7. This clonotype was recorded many times. Sequenced here: PBMCs from the stem cell graft donor, sampled from the stem cell graft. The chain carries TRBV20-1 and TRBJ2-1; 10 nucleotides agree with TRBD2. The receptor comes from a human donor who donated a stem cell graft to a child with acute myeloid leukemia. The CDR3 DNA reads as TGCAGTGCTGCGACTAGCGGGTTTAGCTCCTACAATGAGCAGTTCTTC. This codes for CSAATSGFSSYNEQFF.